These 21 T cell receptor beta chains came from one sample sequenced in a study of T cell clones after liver transplantation. Measured with immunoSEQ multiplex PCR; TCRdb has only the in-frame clones, and not every one. The table records about 99,000 clones, about 80% of them present only once. Sequenced material: CD4+ T cells from blood, taken approximately 45 months after liver transplant. Receptors originate from a human patient who received a liver transplant. Some T cells could come from the graft donor.

The rearrangement joins TRBV6-1 to TRBJ2-7; D perhaps matches TRBD1 (5 bases). In germline, CDR1 is MNHNS, CDR2 SASEGT. The CDR3 is made up of 13 amino acids. V gave up 10 bases and J gave up 6 bases, with 19 bases separating them. DNA of the CDR3: TGTGCCACCGTGGTTGGGGCGGAACTCGAGCAGTACTTC. It specifies CATVVGAELEQYF.

The chain employs TRBV7-3 and TRBJ2-5; the match to TRBD2 covers 10 bases. Per the germline V gene, CDR1 is SGHTA and CDR2 is FQGTGA. This CDR3 comprises 18 residues. Trimming took 2 bases from V and 7 from J; bases not matched to a gene: 16. The CDR3 bases are TGTGCCAGCAGCTTAGATCCTAGCGGGGGCCCAAGGAGGGGGACCCAGTACTTC. As protein: CASSLDPSGGPRRGTQYF.

The chain employs TRBV7-3 and TRBJ2-3; possibly TRBD2 for D (6 bases). CDR1 is SGHTA, CDR2 FQGTGA, per germline. V lost 4 bases and J 2 bases, leaving 13 bases between the germline ends. The CDR3 is 15 amino acids. DNA of the CDR3: TGTGCCAGCAGCTCGGGAGCAAGGGCCACAGATACGCAGTATTTT. This codes for CASSSGARATDTQYF. Complete variable domain (other parts from reference TRBV7-3 and TRBJ2-3): GAGVSQTPSNKVTEKGKYVELRCDPISGHTALYWYRQSLGQGPEFLIYFQGTGAADDSGLPNDRFFAVRPEGSVSTLKIQRTERGDSAVYLCASSSGARATDTQYFGPGTRLTVL.

V gene TRBV19 combines with J gene TRBJ1-1; D unresolved. V lost 6 bases and J lost 5, with 7 bases in between. This CDR3 has 11 residues. Germline V lookup: CDR1 LNHDA, CDR2 SQIVND (reference sequence). For the CDR3, the DNA is TGTGCCAGTAGCGGGCTTACTGAAGCTTTCTTT. This translates into CASSGLTEAFF. The full variable domain, its missing parts supplied by reference TRBV19 and TRBJ1-1, is DGGITQSPKYLFRKEGQNVTLSCEQNLNHDAMYWYRQDPGQGLRLIYYSQIVNDFQKGDIAEGYSVSREKKESFPLTVTSAQKNPTAFYLCASSGLTEAFFGQGTRLTVV.

The V and J genes are TRBV7-9 and TRBJ2-7; possibly TRBD1 for D (6 bases). This CDR3 is built from 16 residues. CDR1 is SEHNR, CDR2 FQNEAQ, per germline (reference sequence). Trimming pared 6 bases from V and 6 bases from J, leaving 24 bases between. The CDR3 sequence: CASSSAAGRGEGEQYF. The CDR3 region has the DNA TGTGCCAGCAGTTCTGCTGCCGGCAGGGGAGAAGGCGAGCAGTACTTC.

Here the CDR3 DNA reads TGTGCCAGCAGCCCAGGGGGGACCGGGGAGCTGTTTTTT. Translating it yields CASSPGGTGELFF. This sequence joins TRBV7-2 and TRBJ2-2, with D perhaps TRBD1 (7 bases). Germline CDR1 is SGHTA and CDR2 is FQGNSA. Deletions cut 5 bases from V and 5 bases from J, with 9 bases between. The CDR3 consists of 13 residues.

CDR3 DNA sequence: TGTGCCAGCAGAACGACCGGTAGCACAGATACGCAGTATTTT. As protein: CASRTTGSTDTQYF. This sequence joins TRBV6-5 and TRBJ2-3; D is unresolved. Looked up from germline, CDR1 is MNHEY and CDR2 is SVGAGI. This CDR3 comprises 14 residues. Trimming removed 6 bases from V and 0 bases from J, with 10 bases in between.

The V call is TRBV19, the J call TRBJ1-1; D may be TRBD1 (5 bases). Deletions cut 4 bases from V and 3 bases from J, with 9 bases between. The CDR3 totals 13 residues. Germline V gene data show CDR1 as LNHDA and CDR2 as SQIVND (reference sequence). The CDR3 spells CASSTGGDTEAFF. CDR3 nucleotide sequence: TGTGCCAGTAGTACGGGGGGGGACACTGAAGCTTTCTTT.

This clone was counted between two and nine times. The chain uses TRBV4-2 and TRBJ2-2; 8 positions agree with TRBD1. The CDR3 length is 16 residues. CDR1 LGHNA and CDR2 YNFKEQ come from the germline V gene. J gave up 7 bases and V 3 bases, and 10 bases lay outside the gene matches. CDR3 region: CASSQSRQGSGGELFF. In nucleotides, the CDR3 is TGTGCCAGCAGCCAGTCGAGACAGGGGTCTGGCGGGGAGCTGTTTTTT.

In DNA, the CDR3 is TGTGCTAGTGGTTGGGAAGGCATTCAGTACTTC. Protein product: CASGWEGIQYF. V usage is TRBV12-5 and J usage is TRBJ2-4; D is unresolved. The CDR3 is 11 amino acids. Germline CDR1 is LGHNT and CDR2 is FRNRAP. Trimming took off 4 bases at V and 9 bases at J, with 7 bases between the two ends.

The chain uses TRBV6-1 and TRBJ2-1, with 8 bases fitting TRBD2. CDR3 length: 13 residues. Germline CDR1 is MNHNS and CDR2 is SASEGT. The V and J ends lost 7 bases and 5 bases, in that order; junction bases with no gene match: 4. The CDR3 DNA is TGTGCCAGCACGGGGGGGAACGACAATGAGCAGTTCTTC. Its translation is CASTGGNDNEQFF.

This clone was observed a few times. V usage is TRBV30 and J usage is TRBJ1-4; D call uncertain. The CDR3 covers 13 residues. Germline V CDR1 and CDR2: GTSNPN, SVGIG (reference sequence). The germline V and J ends were trimmed by 8 bases and 0 bases, with 10 bases remaining between them. The CDR3 region is CAGSGTTNEKLFF. DNA for the CDR3: TGTGCCGGATCCGGGACAACTAATGAAAAACTGTTTTTT. Based on the CDR3 plus reference TRBV30 and TRBJ1-4, the full variable domain is SQTIHQWPATLVQPVGSPLSLECTVEGTSNPNLYWYRQAAGRGLQLLFYSVGIGQISSEVPQNLSASRPQDRQFILSSKKLLLSDSGFYLCAGSGTTNEKLFFGSGTQLSVL.

This clone has just a few counts. The V and J genes are TRBV6-1 and TRBJ1-2; possibly TRBD1 for D (5 bases). The ends were cut back, 8 bases at V and 2 bases at J, with 9 bases in the middle. The CDR3 totals 12 residues. Germline V CDR1 and CDR2: MNHNS, SASEGT. The CDR3 region has the DNA TGTGCCAGCTGGGGGATGAACTATGGCTACACCTTC. It is translated as CASWGMNYGYTF.

The chain uses TRBV7-8 and TRBJ1-6, with D tentatively TRBD1 (5 bases). The CDR3 is 17 residues long. Germline CDR1 and CDR2: SGHVS and FQNEAQ. V was trimmed by 5 bases and J by 0 bases, leaving 14 bases between them. CDR3 bases: TGTGCCAGCAGCCCCCGGGGGAGAAGCTCCTATAATTCACCCCTCCACTTT. Its translation: CASSPRGRSSYNSPLHF.

The rearrangement joins TRBV10-3 to TRBJ1-6; 7 bases match TRBD1. Germline CDR1 reads ENHRY; CDR2 reads SYGVKD. This CDR3 has 14 residues. Germline trimming cut 10 bases from V and 7 bases from J; bases unmatched to any gene: 10. The CDR3 DNA sequence: TGTGCCACCAGGGCCGGACAGGTCAATTCACCCCTCCACTTT. Translating gives CATRAGQVNSPLHF.

The rearrangement joins TRBV19 to TRBJ2-3; D unclear. Germline V gene lookup returns CDR1 LNHDA and CDR2 SQIVND (reference sequence). CDR3 length equals 14 residues. V gave up 5 bases and J gave up 2 bases, with 11 bases separating them. CDR3 nucleotide sequence: TGTGCCAGTAGTTTCAAAGTAACCACAGATACGCAGTATTTT. Protein: CASSFKVTTDTQYF.

The V call is TRBV4-3, the J call TRBJ2-2; D could derive from TRBD1 or TRBD2 (6 bases each). The CDR3 is 17 residues long. V lost 1 base and J 5 bases, leaving 17 bases between the germline ends. CDR1 LGHNA and CDR2 YSLEER come from the germline V gene. The CDR3 DNA is TGCGCCAGCAGCCAAGTGGCGACGGGGGCCGGGACCGGGGAGCTGTTTTTT. This translates into CASSQVATGAGTGELFF.

In its sample, this clone was seen once. The gene calls are TRBV27 and TRBJ2-2; 7 bases align to TRBD2. Unmatched junction bases numbered 12, after V lost 2 bases and J lost 3 bases. The CDR3 is 18 amino acids. CDR1 and CDR2 from the germline V gene are MNHEY and SMNVEV (reference sequence). CDR3 amino acids: CASSLQSPSGWDTGELFF. The CDR3 region has the DNA TGTGCCAGCAGTTTACAGTCCCCTAGCGGTTGGGACACCGGGGAGCTGTTTTTT.

The J gene is TRBJ2-1, the V gene TRBV4-3, with 7 nucleotides matching TRBD2. The germline V gene has CDR1 LGHNA and CDR2 YSLEER. CDR3 length: 16 residues. J was trimmed by 2 bases and V by 0 bases; bases with no gene match: 4. The CDR3 loop reads CASSQEWRGTYNEQFF. CDR3 in DNA: TGCGCCAGCAGCCAAGAATGGCGGGGGACCTACAATGAGCAGTTCTTC.

V is TRBV19 and J is TRBJ2-3, with TRBD2 matching over 9 bases. The V gene end was trimmed by 4 bases and the J gene end by 2 bases; junction bases not matched to a gene: 4. The V gene's germline CDR1 is LNHDA and CDR2 SQIVND (reference sequence). CDR3 length equals 15 residues. This CDR3 is CASSRLAANTDTQYF. In DNA, the CDR3 is TGTGCCAGTAGTAGACTAGCGGCTAACACAGATACGCAGTATTTT.

This clone was recorded once. The chain recombines TRBV5-1 with TRBJ2-1; TRBD2 agrees at 8 bases. The germline gives CDR1 SGHRS, CDR2 YFSETQ. The V gene end was trimmed by 0 bases and the J gene end by 15 bases; junction bases not matched to a gene: 5. The CDR3 extends over 12 amino acids. The CDR3: CASSLELAELFF. CDR3 bases: TGCGCCAGCAGCTTGGAACTAGCGGAATTGTTCTTC.